These 18 T cell receptor beta chains originate from one sample sequenced in a study of blood T cell repertoires in COVID-19 (dated by TCRdb to about 2020). Libraries were made using the immunoSEQ multiplex PCR assay. TCRdb mirrors the immuneACCESS table, restricted to in-frame sequences. Some clones are absent from its copies; in checked studies, under half trace to an unresolved V gene, and the reason for the others is unknown. This sample gives hundreds of thousands of clones in total; around nine tenths of them show up just once. Around 1.6% of the sample is in the top ten clones. The sample consisted of PBMCs or T cells enriched from blood (not recorded which). The receptors derive from a woman in her 50s who had recovered from COVID-19.

This clone appeared a single time. The chain carries TRBV2 and TRBJ2-2; D is possibly TRBD2 (6 bases). CDR3 size: 15 residues. Germline lookup yields CDR1 SNHLY and CDR2 FYNNEI. V was shortened by 2 bases and J by 6 bases, with 13 bases between the two germline ends. DNA for the CDR3: TGTGCCAGCAGTGAATCGGGACTCCGCTCCGGGGAGCTGTTTTTT. Protein product: CASSESGLRSGELFF.

The chain employs TRBV7-2 and TRBJ1-5, with D perhaps TRBD1 (5 bases). CDR1 and CDR2 from the germline V gene are SGHTA and FQGNSA. This CDR3 is 14 amino acids long. Between the trimmed V and J ends, which lost 6 bases and 5 bases, there was a span of 14 bases. The CDR3 DNA reads as TGTGCCAGCAGTCTGGCCAGGGTAGATCAGCCCCAGCATTTT. This codes for CASSLARVDQPQHF.

The rearrangement uses TRBV6-5 and TRBJ2-7; 7 nucleotides line up with TRBD1. J lost 3 bases, V lost 4 bases, and 3 bases had no gene match. This CDR3 has 13 amino acids. Germline CDR1 is MNHEY and CDR2 is SVGAGI. The CDR3 reads CASSSGQSYEQYF. CDR3 sequence (DNA): TGTGCCAGCAGTTCGGGACAGAGCTACGAGCAGTACTTC.

The chain links TRBV29-1 to TRBJ2-3, with TRBD2 matching over 10 bases. The trim removed 6 bases at V and 6 bases at J, leaving 9 bases unmatched. Germline V gives CDR1 SQVTM, CDR2 ANQGSEA. The CDR3 has 14 amino acids. Here the CDR3 reads CSVGTSEGWDTQYF. CDR3 bases: TGCAGCGTCGGGACTAGCGAAGGGTGGGATACGCAGTATTTT.

The V call is TRBV10-3, the J call TRBJ2-2, with a possible D match to TRBD1 (8 bases). The germline gives CDR1 ENHRY, CDR2 SYGVKD. V dropped 10 bases and J dropped 0 bases, with 18 bases sitting between them. This CDR3 has 16 amino acids. The CDR3 DNA follows: TGTGCCACTCGGGCGGGGGACAGGACGAACACCGGGGAGCTGTTTTTT. Amino acids: CATRAGDRTNTGELFF.

Here the CDR3 reads CATVRGPGNTEAFF. DNA for the CDR3: TGTGCCACCGTCAGGGGGCCAGGGAACACTGAAGCTTTCTTT. This chain links TRBV10-3 with TRBJ1-1; 8 bases map to TRBD1. Looked up from germline, CDR1 is ENHRY and CDR2 is SYGVKD. The CDR3 extends over 14 amino acids. V lost 10 bases to trimming and J lost 1 base; unmatched junction nucleotides: 8.

This clone was found once. The chain joins TRBV5-4 to TRBJ2-7; 11 bases line up with TRBD2. The CDR3 has 16 amino acids. J lost 4 bases, V lost 4 bases, and 10 bases had no gene match. The V gene's germline CDR1 is SGHNT and CDR2 YYREEE (reference sequence). CDR3 DNA: TGTGCCAGCAGCCCTAGTACTAGCGGGAGTCGTTACGAGCAGTACTTC. It encodes CASSPSTSGSRYEQYF.

The rearrangement joins TRBV15 to TRBJ1-4; D remains unclear. There are 14 residues in the CDR3. V was shortened by 1 base and J by 3 bases, with 6 bases between the two germline ends. Germline V lookup: CDR1 LNHNV, CDR2 YYDKDF (reference sequence). CDR3 DNA: TGTGCCACCAGCAGAGTAGAGCCTAATGAAAAACTGTTTTTT. Translated, it gives CATSRVEPNEKLFF.

The gene calls are TRBV19 and TRBJ2-1; 8 nucleotides line up with TRBD2. With 7 bases clipped from V and 8 bases from J, the junction kept 7 bases outside the gene matches. This CDR3 has 13 amino acids. In germline, CDR1 is LNHDA, CDR2 SQIVND (reference sequence). CDR3 bases: TGTGCCAGTACCACAACTAGCGGCGATGAGCAGTTCTTC. This encodes CASTTTSGDEQFF.

The chain carries TRBV5-5 and TRBJ2-1, with 7 bases aligning to TRBD1. This CDR3 is 13 amino acids long. Per germline, CDR1 SGHKS and CDR2 YYEKEE (reference sequence). J lost 7 bases, V lost 4 bases, and 5 bases had no gene match. CDR3: CASSIGTVNEQFF. CDR3 nucleotide sequence: TGTGCCAGCAGCATCGGGACAGTGAATGAGCAGTTCTTC.

The chain combines TRBV19 with TRBJ1-1; unclear D gene. Germline CDR1 and CDR2: LNHDA and SQIVND (reference sequence). Between the trimmed V and J ends, which lost 6 bases and 2 bases, there was a span of 16 bases. This CDR3 is built from 15 residues. This chain's CDR3 is CASSLEPSPNTEAFF. CDR3 DNA sequence: TGTGCCAGTAGCCTCGAGCCTTCACCTAACACTGAAGCTTTCTTT.

Here the CDR3 reads CASSQVPAIFEARAIYF. The CDR3 region has the DNA TGTGCCAGCAGCCAAGTCCCCGCCATATTTGAAGCACGGGCCATATATTTT. The J gene is TRBJ1-3, the V gene TRBV3-1 (or the pseudogene TRBV3-2); D is unclear. This CDR3 region has 17 residues. CDR1 LGHDT and CDR2 YNNKEL come from the germline V gene (reference sequence). Trimming pared 1 base from V and 11 bases from J, leaving 24 bases between.

The chain recombines TRBV7-3 with TRBJ2-6; D possibly corresponds to TRBD2 (6 bases). Germline V gene lookup returns CDR1 SGHTA and CDR2 FQGTGA. The CDR3 loop spans 15 amino acids. V gave up 8 bases and J gave up 0 bases, with 11 bases separating them. For the CDR3, the DNA is TGTGCCAGCGCGGCGGGAAGCTCTGGGGCCAACGTCCTGACTTTC. Translation: CASAAGSSGANVLTF.

The chain combines TRBV9 with TRBJ1-5, with 9 bases that match TRBD1. The CDR3 is 14 residues long. The V gene's germline CDR1 is SGDLS and CDR2 YYNGEE. V lost 4 bases, J lost 5 bases, and 4 bases stayed unmatched. As DNA, the CDR3 is TGTGCCAGCAGCCCGGGACAGGGTTATCAGCCCCAGCATTTT. Translation: CASSPGQGYQPQHF.

The chain carries TRBV7-2 and TRBJ2-2; D call uncertain. The germline V gene has CDR1 SGHTA and CDR2 FQGNSA. The length of the CDR3 is 14 residues. The V end lost 0 bases, the J end lost 10 bases, and 12 bases lay between the germline ends. CDR3 in amino acids: CASSLASLSVELFF. CDR3 sequence (DNA): TGTGCCAGCAGCTTAGCCTCCCTATCCGTGGAGCTGTTTTTT.

Concerning this clone itself: Other DNA sequences in the same sample also yield this CDR3. The chain uses TRBV18 and TRBJ2-7, with 9 bases matching TRBD1. This CDR3 region has 15 residues. The V segment lost 3 bases and the J segment 2 bases; nucleotides outside the gene matches: 5. Germline lookup yields CDR1 KGHSH and CDR2 LQKENI. CDR3 in amino acids: CASSPRQGETYEQYF. As DNA, the CDR3 is TGTGCCAGCTCACCTCGACAGGGGGAGACCTACGAGCAGTACTTC.

There are a few counts of this clone. The rearrangement uses TRBV29-1 and TRBJ2-7; 9 positions agree with TRBD2. Per the germline V gene, CDR1 is SQVTM and CDR2 is ANQGSEA. This CDR3 spans 14 amino acids. The junction had 7 bases not matched to a gene; V was cut back by 4 bases and J by 3 bases. The CDR3 reads CSVVSASGNYEQYF. CDR3 nucleotides: TGCAGCGTTGTATCGGCTAGCGGGAACTACGAGCAGTACTTC.

The chain employs TRBV5-1 and TRBJ1-2, with TRBD1 as a possible D gene (6 bases). Deletions cut 4 bases from V and 4 bases from J, with 20 bases between. The CDR3 is 16 amino acids. Germline-derived CDR1 and CDR2 are SGHRS and YFSETQ. The CDR3 spells CASSESTEGGRYGYTF. The CDR3 DNA sequence: TGCGCCAGCAGCGAGTCAACAGAAGGGGGTCGCTATGGCTACACCTTC.